This entry lists 31 T cell receptor beta chains sequenced from one sample in a study of blood T cells in healthy people across ages. Through a sample-barcoded 5' primer and a J-beta primer mix, a second PCR was run for roughly 7 to 12 cycles. TCRdb reprocessed the 5' RACE reads via MiXCR and lists one record per CDR3 protein. Among some 1.5 million distinct CDR3 sequences listed, 42% were seen once. Input material: blood. All receptors come from a woman aged 18-29 years in good health.

In this sample, this clonotype turned up a few times. V gene TRBV20-1 combines with J gene TRBJ2-4, with D tentatively TRBD1 or TRBD2 (5 bases each). The tail of the sequence fits TRBJ2-5 better, so the J call may be wrong. The CDR3 runs to 14 residues. Germline CDR1 DFQATT, CDR2 SNEGSKA (reference sequence). The chain's CDR3 is CSARDWDPVTTQYF. CDR3 in DNA: TGCAGTGCTAGAGACTGGGACCCGGTAACGACCCAGTACTTC.

A remark on this clonotype: A read error may produce the germline difference seen at one junction end. The genes are TRBV12-3 or TRBV12-4 and TRBJ2-7, with a tentative D call TRBD1 (5 bases). The CDR3 runs 14 residues. CDR3 sequence: CASSLDTPNKEQYF. The CDR3 DNA reads as TGCGCCAGCAGCTTGGACACCCCAAATAAGGAGCAGTACTTC.

The chain couples TRBV20-1 to TRBJ2-1, with TRBD2 matching over 8 bases. V shed 5 bases and J 4 bases; nucleotides not matched to a gene: 7. This CDR3 is built from 14 residues. The germline V gene has CDR1 DFQATT and CDR2 SNEGSKA (reference sequence). The CDR3 coding sequence is TGCAGTGCTCGGGGGGGGACTTCATACAATGAGCAGTTCTTC. Protein: CSARGGTSYNEQFF.

The genes are TRBV7-2 and TRBJ1-2; TRBD1 is a possible D gene (5 bases). Trimming took 5 bases from V and 8 from J, leaving 15 bases between them. This CDR3 comprises 13 residues. The germline V gene has CDR1 SGHTA and CDR2 FQGNSA. The CDR3 loop reads CASSRDPIWGYTF. CDR3 nucleotide sequence: TGTGCCAGCAGCCGGGACCCAATTTGGGGCTACACCTTC.

The CDR3 DNA reads as TGTGCCAGCAGACCTCCCGATGGTCGACAGACCTATGGCTACACCTTC. This sequence encodes CASRPPDGRQTYGYTF. The chain recombines TRBV7-2 with TRBJ1-2; possible D gene TRBD1, 5 bases. Germline V CDR1 and CDR2: SGHTA, FQGNSA. The CDR3 spans 16 residues. Trimming left V 6 bases short and J 4 bases short, with 21 bases between.

Many counts were recorded for this clonotype. A read error is possible here, since a much larger clone lies one base away. This chain links TRBV20-1 with TRBJ2-5, with TRBD2 identical over 9 bases. V was clipped by 0 bases and J by 11 bases; unmatched bases: 13. The CDR3 has 15 residues. The V gene's germline CDR1 is DFQATT and CDR2 SNEGSKA (reference sequence). The CDR3 reads CSARDWVAGVHEQYF. The CDR3 DNA is TGCAGTGCTAGAGATTGGGTAGCGGGAGTCCATGAGCAGTACTTC.

The chain uses TRBV20-1 and TRBJ2-7, with 9 bases matching TRBD1. The CDR3 is 13 amino acids. CDR1 and CDR2 (germline): DFQATT, SNEGSKA (reference sequence). Germline trimming cut 5 bases from V and 6 bases from J; bases unmatched to any gene: 8. Written as DNA, the CDR3 is TGCAGTGCTCCAACGAGACAGGGGGGCGAGCAGTACTTC. This sequence encodes CSAPTRQGGEQYF.

This clonotype was counted a few times. The chain has TRBV5-1 and TRBJ2-5; D gene ambiguous. Germline-derived CDR1 and CDR2 are SGHRS and YFSETQ. V gave up 1 base and J gave up 1 base, with 5 bases separating them. This CDR3 region has 13 residues. DNA for the CDR3: TGCGCCAGCAGCTTGCCTACCCAAGAGACCCAGTACTTC. As protein: CASSLPTQETQYF.

This clonotype was observed a few times. This chain uses TRBV12-3 or TRBV12-4 with TRBJ1-2, with D hard to call. The CDR3 contains 12 residues. V gave up 2 bases and J gave up 7 bases, with 8 bases separating them. The CDR3 loop is CASSLLLGGYTF. The CDR3 DNA sequence: TGTGCCAGCAGTTTATTACTAGGTGGCTACACCTTC.

In its sample, this clonotype was seen a few times. V and J are TRBV20-1 and TRBJ2-7; D perhaps matches TRBD2 (6 bases). V lost 3 bases and J lost 0, with 12 bases in between. This CDR3 contains 14 residues. CDR1 and CDR2 (germline): DFQATT, SNEGSKA (reference sequence). The CDR3 region has the DNA TGCAGTGCTAGTTCGGCGGGGATCTCCTACGAGCAGTACTTC. Its protein product is CSASSAGISYEQYF.

Note on this clonotype: One end of the junction fails to match germline, which may point to a read error. V and J are TRBV4-3 and TRBJ1-4; tentatively, D is TRBD1 (5 bases). Germline CDR1 reads LGHNA; CDR2 reads YSLEER. There are 14 residues in the CDR3. The CDR3: CASSRDGNREELFF. CDR3 in DNA: TGCGCCAGCAGCCGGGACGGTAACCGTGAAGAACTGTTTTTT.

Of note for this clonotype: At one end the junction does not follow the germline gene, possibly because of a read error. This rearrangement joins TRBV7-2 to TRBJ2-3; 9 positions agree with TRBD2. CDR1 and CDR2 from the germline V gene are SGHTA and FQGNSA. This CDR3 has 15 amino acids. The CDR3 nucleotides are TGTGCCAGCAGCCTAGCGGGGTTGGTGACAGATACGCAGTATTTT. It codes for CASSLAGLVTDTQYF.

As DNA, the CDR3 is TGTGCCAGCAGTTCCGCCACAGGGTCAAGGAATAATTCACCCCTCCACTTT. It translates to CASSSATGSRNNSPLHF. The chain is built from TRBV27 and TRBJ1-6; tentatively, D is TRBD1 (6 bases). This CDR3 is 17 amino acids long. Trimming cost V 4 bases and J 5 bases, with 18 bases left between them. Germline assignment: CDR1 MNHEY and CDR2 SMNVEV (reference sequence).

With respect to this clonotype: At one end, the junction sequence differs from germline, possibly due to a read error. The genes are TRBV3-1 and TRBJ2-7; D uncertain. Germline assignment: CDR1 LGHDT and CDR2 YNNKEL (reference sequence). The CDR3 is 12 amino acids. CDR3: CASSQEAYKQYF. CDR3 nucleotides: TGTGCCAGCAGCCAAGAGGCCTACAAGCAGTACTTC.

The chain couples TRBV6-2 or TRBV6-3 to TRBJ2-5; unclear D gene. Germline V gene sequence: CDR1 MNHEY, CDR2 SVGEGT. The CDR3 runs 12 residues. The V end lost 6 bases, the J end lost 11 bases, and 16 bases lay between the germline ends. CDR3 amino acids: CASSPRFNEQYF. The DNA for the CDR3 is TGTGCCAGCAGCCCGCGGTTCAATGAGCAGTACTTC.

This clonotype has just one count. One end of the junction does not line up with germline, which may come from a read error. The chain links TRBV6-6 to TRBJ2-1; the D is unclear. The CDR3 contains 16 residues. Germline V gene data show CDR1 as MNHNY and CDR2 as SVGAGI (reference sequence). As DNA, the CDR3 is TGTGCCAGCAGTTACTCTCGAGAAGCCGGGTACAGTGAGCAGTTCTTC. This gives the protein CASSYSREAGYSEQFF.

The V call is TRBV5-1, the J call TRBJ2-4; TRBD2 is a possible D gene (6 bases). Trimming cost V 1 base and J 9 bases, with 14 bases left between them. Per the germline V gene, CDR1 is SGHRS and CDR2 is YFSETQ. CDR3 length: 14 amino acids. CDR3 sequence: CASSLRPVGGIQYF. The CDR3 bases are TGCGCCAGCAGCTTGAGGCCCGTCGGGGGCATTCAGTACTTC.

This chain connects TRBV20-1 to TRBJ2-5; maybe TRBD2 (5 bases). The CDR3 is 16 residues long. The germline V gene encodes CDR1 DFQATT and CDR2 SNEGSKA (reference sequence). With 4 bases removed from V and 3 bases from J, the gap between germline ends came to 21 bases. The CDR3 DNA follows: TGCAGTGCTATAGGGAGCCGAGATGAGAACGAAGAGACCCAGTACTTC. Protein sequence: CSAIGSRDENEETQYF.

This clonotype was detected only a few times. The chain combines TRBV5-6 with TRBJ2-5; D is possibly TRBD1 (6 bases). Germline V gene sequence: CDR1 SGHDT, CDR2 YYEEEE. Trimming shortened V by 4 bases and J by 2 bases, and 12 bases separated the two germline ends. The CDR3 is 14 residues long. CDR3 DNA sequence: TGTGCCAGCAGCAGGGTGGGACAACAAGAGACCCAGTACTTC. Translation gives CASSRVGQQETQYF. Full variable domain (outside the CDR3, taken from reference TRBV5-6 and TRBJ2-5): DAGVTQSPTHLIKTRGQQVTLRCSPKSGHDTVSWYQQALGQGPQFIFQYYEEEERQRGNFPDRFSGHQFPNYSSELNVNALLLGDSALYLCASSRVGQQETQYFGPGTRLLVL.

This clonotype was found a few times. The rearrangement uses TRBV12-3 or TRBV12-4 and TRBJ2-3, with 8 nucleotides matching TRBD2. This CDR3 is 17 amino acids long. The V segment lost 5 bases and the J segment 2 bases; nucleotides outside the gene matches: 12. CDR3 in amino acids: CASSRPGLASATDTQYF. CDR3 nucleotides: TGTGCCAGCAGTCGCCCCGGACTAGCCTCCGCCACAGATACGCAGTATTTT.

V and J are TRBV6-2 or TRBV6-3 and TRBJ2-7, with D possibly TRBD2 on 6 matching bases. The CDR3 extends over 14 amino acids. V dropped 7 bases and J dropped 1 base, with 14 bases sitting between them. Germline V gives CDR1 MNHEY, CDR2 SVGEGT. CDR3 coding DNA: TGTGCCAGCACATGGAGGGCCTTTTCCTACGAGCAGTACTTC. This sequence encodes CASTWRAFSYEQYF.

In its sample, this clonotype was seen a few times. V usage is TRBV25-1 and J usage is TRBJ2-1; either TRBD1 or TRBD2 may fit D (5 bases each). The CDR3 has 20 amino acids. CDR1 MGHDK and CDR2 SYGVNS come from the germline V gene. V gave up 3 bases and J gave up 0 bases, with 24 bases separating them. CDR3: CASSEGPRTPLPSSYNEQFF. The CDR3 DNA follows: TGTGCCAGCAGTGAGGGACCCCGGACTCCTCTACCGAGCTCCTACAATGAGCAGTTCTTC.

This chain connects TRBV20-1 to TRBJ2-3; 10 bases line up with TRBD2. V was clipped by 3 bases and J by 3 bases; unmatched bases: 6. The CDR3 covers 15 residues. CDR1 is DFQATT and CDR2 is SNEGSKA in the germline V gene (reference sequence). CDR3 amino acids: CSARSASGSTDTQYF. The CDR3 nucleotides read TGCAGTGCTAGGTCCGCTAGCGGGAGTACAGATACGCAGTATTTT.

This clonotype has a handful of counts. The chain is built from TRBV20-1 and TRBJ1-2; 9 bases fit TRBD1. After removal of 4 bases from V and 4 bases from J, the junction contained 7 bases not matched to a gene. This CDR3 contains 14 residues. Germline loops: CDR1 DFQATT, CDR2 SNEGSKA (reference sequence). The CDR3 nucleotides are TGCAGTGCTACCCGACAGGGGGGGTTCTATGGCTACACCTTC. It encodes CSATRQGGFYGYTF.

The chain employs TRBV5-5 and TRBJ1-2; D is possibly TRBD1 (5 bases). This CDR3 has 15 amino acids. The ends were cut back, 5 bases at V and 3 bases at J, with 17 bases in the middle. Germline assignment: CDR1 SGHKS and CDR2 YYEKEE (reference sequence). CDR3 bases: TGTGCCAGCAGGTTAATCGGGGGTAAACACTATGGCTACACCTTC. Translating it yields CASRLIGGKHYGYTF.

This clonotype was counted a few times. The chain links TRBV27 to TRBJ2-7; 8 bases are shared with TRBD2. Trimming at V came to 2 bases and at J to 3 bases, leaving 6 bases not matched to a gene. From germline, CDR1 is MNHEY and CDR2 SMNVEV (reference sequence). The CDR3 covers 15 residues. CDR3 DNA: TGTGCCAGCAGTTTAGGGACTAGTCACTTCTACGAGCAGTACTTC. Its translation is CASSLGTSHFYEQYF.

This clonotype showed up just a few times. The J gene is TRBJ2-3, the V gene TRBV10-3, with 12 bases fitting TRBD2. Germline V gene lookup returns CDR1 ENHRY and CDR2 SYGVKD. V lost 2 bases and J lost 10; bases outside the gene matches: 7. This CDR3 is 15 amino acids long. In DNA form, the CDR3 reads TGTGCCATCAGTGAGGCCCTAGCGGGGGGGCGTGCGCAGTATTTT. It translates to CAISEALAGGRAQYF.

The chain has TRBV20-1 and TRBJ2-1; perhaps TRBD1 as D (5 bases). The CDR3 sequence is 13 residues long. V was pared by 6 bases and J by 7 bases, with 16 bases between. Germline CDR1 and CDR2: DFQATT and SNEGSKA (reference sequence). The CDR3 DNA follows: TGCAGTGCCGACCAGGGAAAAGATAATGAGCAGTTCTTC. The encoded protein is CSADQGKDNEQFF.

This clonotype was detected only a few times. Written as DNA, the CDR3 is TGTGCCAGCAGGACGGGACTAGCGGCAGATACGCAGTATTTT. Translation: CASRTGLAADTQYF. The J gene is TRBJ2-3, the V gene TRBV6-5, with 11 bases aligning to TRBD2. In germline, CDR1 is MNHEY, CDR2 SVGAGI. V lost 6 bases and J lost 4; bases outside the gene matches: 3. CDR3 length equals 14 residues.

The V call is TRBV20-1, the J call TRBJ2-1; no reliable D call. The closer fit of TRBJ2-7 to the DNA end suggests the J call may be wrong. Per the germline V gene, CDR1 is DFQATT and CDR2 is SNEGSKA (reference sequence). There are 13 residues in the CDR3. The DNA of the CDR3 is TGCAGTGCTAGTAAACTGTCCCCCCACGGGCAGTACTTC. It encodes CSASKLSPHGQYF.

This rearrangement joins TRBV7-9 to TRBJ1-1; D is possibly TRBD1 (5 bases). Looked up from germline, CDR1 is SEHNR and CDR2 is FQNEAQ (reference sequence). This CDR3 has 12 amino acids. The germline V and J ends were trimmed by 6 bases and 4 bases, with 9 bases remaining between them. The CDR3 is CASRGPSTEAFF. In DNA form, the CDR3 reads TGTGCCAGCAGGGGGCCAAGCACTGAAGCTTTCTTT.